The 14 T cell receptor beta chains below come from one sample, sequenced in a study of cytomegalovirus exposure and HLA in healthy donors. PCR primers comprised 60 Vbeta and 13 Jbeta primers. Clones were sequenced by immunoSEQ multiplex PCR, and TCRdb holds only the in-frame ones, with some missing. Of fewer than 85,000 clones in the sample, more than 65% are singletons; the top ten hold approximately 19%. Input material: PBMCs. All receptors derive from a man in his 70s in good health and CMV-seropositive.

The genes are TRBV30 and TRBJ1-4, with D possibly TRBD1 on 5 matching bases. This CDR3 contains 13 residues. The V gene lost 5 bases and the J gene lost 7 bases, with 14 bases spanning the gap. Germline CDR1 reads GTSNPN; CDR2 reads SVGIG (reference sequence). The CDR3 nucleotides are TGTGCCTGGGAAGCGGGACCTGGTGAAAAACTGTTTTTT. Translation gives CAWEAGPGEKLFF.

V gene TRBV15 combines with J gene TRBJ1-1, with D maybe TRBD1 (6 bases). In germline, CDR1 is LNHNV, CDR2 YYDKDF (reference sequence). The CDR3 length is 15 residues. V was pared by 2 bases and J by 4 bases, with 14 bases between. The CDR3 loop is CATSRRPGGGTEAFF. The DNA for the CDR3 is TGTGCCACCAGCAGACGACCGGGGGGCGGCACTGAAGCTTTCTTT.

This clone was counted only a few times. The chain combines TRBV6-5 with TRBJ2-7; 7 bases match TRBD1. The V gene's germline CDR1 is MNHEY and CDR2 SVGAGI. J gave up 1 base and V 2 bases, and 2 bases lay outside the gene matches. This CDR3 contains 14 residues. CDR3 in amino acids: CASSYQTGSYEQYF. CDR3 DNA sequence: TGTGCCAGCAGTTACCAGACAGGGTCCTACGAGCAGTACTTC.

The CDR3 bases are TGTGCCAGCAGTCCCCGACAGGTTTATCAGCCCCAGCATTTT. Its translation: CASSPRQVYQPQHF. This chain uses TRBV27 with TRBJ1-5; tentative D call: TRBD1 (6 bases). The CDR3 is 14 amino acids. The V end was cut by 5 bases, the J end by 5 bases, with 13 bases between. Germline-derived CDR1 and CDR2 are MNHEY and SMNVEV (reference sequence).

CDR3 DNA sequence: TGTGCCAGCAGTGAATTACAGGGTTACACTGAAGCTTTCTTT. It codes for CASSELQGYTEAFF. V gene TRBV2 combines with J gene TRBJ1-1, with D tentatively TRBD1 (6 bases). There are 14 residues in the CDR3. Per germline, CDR1 SNHLY and CDR2 FYNNEI. Trimming stripped 2 bases from V and 3 bases from J, with 10 bases between.

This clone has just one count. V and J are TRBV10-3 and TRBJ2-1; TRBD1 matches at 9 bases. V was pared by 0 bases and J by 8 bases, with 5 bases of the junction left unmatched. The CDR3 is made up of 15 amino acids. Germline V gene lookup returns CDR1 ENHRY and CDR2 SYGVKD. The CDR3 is CAISESDRGGDEQFF. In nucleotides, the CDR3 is TGTGCCATCAGTGAGTCGGACAGGGGCGGCGATGAGCAGTTCTTC.

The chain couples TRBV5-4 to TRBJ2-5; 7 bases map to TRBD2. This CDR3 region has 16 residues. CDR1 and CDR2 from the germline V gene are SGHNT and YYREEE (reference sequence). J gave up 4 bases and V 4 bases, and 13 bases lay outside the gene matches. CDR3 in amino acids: CASSVLTGGGAETQYF. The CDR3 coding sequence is TGTGCCAGCAGCGTCCTTACGGGGGGTGGGGCAGAGACCCAGTACTTC.

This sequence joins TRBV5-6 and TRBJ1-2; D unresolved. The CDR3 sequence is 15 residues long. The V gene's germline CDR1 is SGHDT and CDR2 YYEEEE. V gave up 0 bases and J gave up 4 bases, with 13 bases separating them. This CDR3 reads CASSLGSVIFYGYTF. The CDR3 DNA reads TGTGCCAGCAGCTTGGGTAGCGTGATCTTCTATGGCTACACCTTC.

In DNA form, the CDR3 reads TGTGCCAGCAGCGTCACTAGCGGGAGGGCCCCGAGCTCCTACAATGAGCAGTTCTTC. It specifies CASSVTSGRAPSSYNEQFF. This sequence joins TRBV27 and TRBJ2-1; 13 bases match TRBD2. The CDR3 runs to 19 residues. CDR1 is MNHEY and CDR2 is SMNVEV in the germline V gene (reference sequence). Germline trimming cut 6 bases from V and 0 bases from J; bases unmatched to any gene: 11.

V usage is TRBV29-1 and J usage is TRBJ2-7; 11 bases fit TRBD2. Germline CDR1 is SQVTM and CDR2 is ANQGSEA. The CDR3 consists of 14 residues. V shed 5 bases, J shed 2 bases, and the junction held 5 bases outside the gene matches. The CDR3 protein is CSVLTSGTTYEQYF. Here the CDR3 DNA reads TGCAGCGTTTTGACTAGCGGGACCACCTACGAGCAGTACTTC.

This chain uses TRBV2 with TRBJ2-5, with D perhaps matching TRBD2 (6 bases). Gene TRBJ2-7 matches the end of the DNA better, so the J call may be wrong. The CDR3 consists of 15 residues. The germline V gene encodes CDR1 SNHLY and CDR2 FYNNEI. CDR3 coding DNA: TGTGCCAGCAGTGAAGCCCCAGGGAGGATCTACGAGCAGTACTTC. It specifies CASSEAPGRIYEQYF.

The CDR3 DNA is TGTGCCAGCAAAGGTCCGGGACTAGATTACGAGCAGTACTTC. This translates into CASKGPGLDYEQYF. The chain combines TRBV6-5 with TRBJ2-7; 8 bases are shared with TRBD2. Losses at the gene ends were 7 bases for V and 4 bases for J; bases not matched to a gene: 9. This CDR3 region has 14 residues. The germline gives CDR1 MNHEY, CDR2 SVGAGI.

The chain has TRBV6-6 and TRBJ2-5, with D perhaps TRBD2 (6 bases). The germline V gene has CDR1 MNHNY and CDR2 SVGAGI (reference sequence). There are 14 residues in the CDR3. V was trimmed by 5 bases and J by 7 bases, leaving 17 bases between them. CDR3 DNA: TGTGCCAGCAGTAAAGCGGGTCAGGGTCGGACCCAGTACTTC. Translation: CASSKAGQGRTQYF.

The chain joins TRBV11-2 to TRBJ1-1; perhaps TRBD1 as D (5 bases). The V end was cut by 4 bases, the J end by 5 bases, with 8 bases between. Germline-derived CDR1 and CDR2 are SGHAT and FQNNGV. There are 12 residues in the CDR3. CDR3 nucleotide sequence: TGTGCCAGCAGCTCCACAGGAACTGAAGCTTTCTTT. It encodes CASSSTGTEAFF. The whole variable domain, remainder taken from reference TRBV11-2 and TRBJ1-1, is EAGVAQSPRYKIIEKRQSVAFWCNPISGHATLYWYQQILGQGPKLLIQFQNNGVVDDSQLPKDRFSAERLKGVDSTLKIQPAKLEDSAVYLCASSSTGTEAFFGQGTRLTVV.